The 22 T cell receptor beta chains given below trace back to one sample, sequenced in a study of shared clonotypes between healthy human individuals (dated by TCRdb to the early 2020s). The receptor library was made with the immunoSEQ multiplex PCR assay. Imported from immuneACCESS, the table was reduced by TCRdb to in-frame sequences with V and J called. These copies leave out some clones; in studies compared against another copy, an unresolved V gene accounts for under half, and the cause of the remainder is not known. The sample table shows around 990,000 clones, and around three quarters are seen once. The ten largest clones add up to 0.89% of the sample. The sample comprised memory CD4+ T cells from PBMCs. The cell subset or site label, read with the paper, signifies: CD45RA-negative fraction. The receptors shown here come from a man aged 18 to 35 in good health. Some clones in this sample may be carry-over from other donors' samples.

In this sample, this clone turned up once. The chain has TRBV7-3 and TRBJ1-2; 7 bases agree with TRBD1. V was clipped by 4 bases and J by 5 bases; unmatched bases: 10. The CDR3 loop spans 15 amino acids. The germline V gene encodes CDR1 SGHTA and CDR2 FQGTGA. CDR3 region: CASSSSPGQFYGYTF. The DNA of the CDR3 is TGTGCCAGCAGCTCCTCCCCGGGACAGTTTTATGGCTACACCTTC.

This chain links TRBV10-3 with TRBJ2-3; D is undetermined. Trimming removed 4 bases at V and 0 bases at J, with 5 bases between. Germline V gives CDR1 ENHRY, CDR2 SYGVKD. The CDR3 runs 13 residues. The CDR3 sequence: CAISGDSTDTQYF. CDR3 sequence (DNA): TGTGCCATCAGTGGAGACAGCACAGATACGCAGTATTTT.

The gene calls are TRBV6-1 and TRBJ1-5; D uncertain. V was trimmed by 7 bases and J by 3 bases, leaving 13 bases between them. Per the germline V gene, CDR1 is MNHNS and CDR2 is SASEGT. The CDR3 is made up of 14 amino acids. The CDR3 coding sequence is TGTGCCAGCACGCAATCGGGGAACAATCAGCCCCAGCATTTT. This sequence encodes CASTQSGNNQPQHF.

CDR3 sequence: CASSTNRAQGGYTF. DNA for the CDR3: TGTGCCAGCAGCACGAACAGGGCACAAGGTGGCTACACCTTC. The chain employs TRBV7-2 and TRBJ1-2; the D gene is possibly TRBD1 (6 bases). Germline CDR1 is SGHTA and CDR2 is FQGNSA. Trimming left V 5 bases short and J 7 bases short, with 17 bases between. CDR3 length equals 14 residues.

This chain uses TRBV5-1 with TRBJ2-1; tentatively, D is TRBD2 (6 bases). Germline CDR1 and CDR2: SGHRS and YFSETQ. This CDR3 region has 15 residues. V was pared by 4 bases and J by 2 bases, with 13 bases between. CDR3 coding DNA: TGCGCCAGCAGCCCCCCCCCGGGAGCCTACAATGAGCAGTTCTTC. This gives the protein CASSPPPGAYNEQFF.

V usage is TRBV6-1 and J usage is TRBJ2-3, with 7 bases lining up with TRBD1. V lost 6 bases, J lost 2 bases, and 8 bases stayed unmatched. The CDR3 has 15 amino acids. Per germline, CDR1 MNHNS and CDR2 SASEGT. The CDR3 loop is CASSPTGEVTDTQYF. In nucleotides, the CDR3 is TGTGCCAGCAGCCCTACAGGGGAAGTCACAGATACGCAGTATTTT.

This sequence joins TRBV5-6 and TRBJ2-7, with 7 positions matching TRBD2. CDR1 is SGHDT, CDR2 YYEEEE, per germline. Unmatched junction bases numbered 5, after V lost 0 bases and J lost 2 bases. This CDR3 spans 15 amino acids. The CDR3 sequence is CASSLVGTTAYEQYF. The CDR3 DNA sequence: TGTGCCAGCAGCTTGGTCGGGACTACCGCCTACGAGCAGTACTTC.

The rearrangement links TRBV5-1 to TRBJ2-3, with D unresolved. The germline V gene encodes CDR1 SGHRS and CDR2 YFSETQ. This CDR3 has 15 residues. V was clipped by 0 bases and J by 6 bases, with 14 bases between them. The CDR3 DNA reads TGCGCCAGCAGCTTGGAGGCAAGGCCCCTTGATACGCAGTATTTT. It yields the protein CASSLEARPLDTQYF.

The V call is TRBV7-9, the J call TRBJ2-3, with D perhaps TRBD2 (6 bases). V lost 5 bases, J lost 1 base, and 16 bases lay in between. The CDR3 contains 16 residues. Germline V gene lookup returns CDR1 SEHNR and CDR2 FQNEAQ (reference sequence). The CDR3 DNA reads TGTGCCAGCAGCCCCATGGGACGGGAGCGCACAGATACGCAGTATTTT. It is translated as CASSPMGRERTDTQYF. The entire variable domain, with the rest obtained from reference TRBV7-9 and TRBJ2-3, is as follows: DTGVSQNPRHKITKRGQNVTFRCDPISEHNRLYWYRQTLGQGPEFLTYFQNEAQLEKSRLLSDRFSAERPKGSFSTLEIQRTEQGDSAMYLCASSPMGRERTDTQYFGPGTRLTVL.

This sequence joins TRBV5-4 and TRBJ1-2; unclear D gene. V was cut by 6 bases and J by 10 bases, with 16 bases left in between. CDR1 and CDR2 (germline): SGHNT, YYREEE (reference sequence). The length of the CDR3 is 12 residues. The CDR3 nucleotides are TGTGCCAGCACCTCCTCTGGGCTACACTACACCTTC. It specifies CASTSSGLHYTF.

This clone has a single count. CDR3 protein: CASSLVGNRYEQYF. The DNA of the CDR3 is TGTGCCAGCAGTTTAGTCGGGAACCGCTACGAGCAGTACTTC. The chain recombines TRBV28 with TRBJ2-7; the D gene is possibly TRBD2 (5 bases). In germline, CDR1 is MDHEN, CDR2 SYDVKM. CDR3 length equals 14 residues. The V gene lost 2 bases and the J gene lost 3 bases, with 11 bases spanning the gap. Full variable domain (outside the CDR3, taken from reference TRBV28 and TRBJ2-7): DVKVTQSSRYLVKRTGEKVFLECVQDMDHENMFWYRQDPGLGLRLIYFSYDVKMKEKGDIPEGYSVSREKKERFSLILESASTNQTSMYLCASSLVGNRYEQYFGPGTRLTVT.

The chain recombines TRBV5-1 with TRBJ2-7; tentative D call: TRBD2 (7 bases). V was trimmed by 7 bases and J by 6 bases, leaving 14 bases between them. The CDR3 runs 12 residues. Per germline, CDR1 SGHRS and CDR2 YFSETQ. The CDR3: CASRKRDTEQYF. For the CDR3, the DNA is TGCGCCAGCCGAAAGCGGGACACCGAGCAGTACTTC.

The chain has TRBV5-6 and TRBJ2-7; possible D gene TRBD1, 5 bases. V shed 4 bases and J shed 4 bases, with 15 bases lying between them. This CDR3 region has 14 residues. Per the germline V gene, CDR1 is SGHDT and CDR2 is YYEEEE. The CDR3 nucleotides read TGTGCCAGCAGCCGCAGGGTGGGATCGTACGAGCAGTACTTC. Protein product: CASSRRVGSYEQYF.

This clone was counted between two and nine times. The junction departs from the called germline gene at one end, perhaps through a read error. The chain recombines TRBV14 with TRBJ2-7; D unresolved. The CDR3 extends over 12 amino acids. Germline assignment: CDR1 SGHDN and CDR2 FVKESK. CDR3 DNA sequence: TGTGCCAGCAGCCTCGAAGGCTACGCGCAGTACTTC. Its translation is CASSLEGYAQYF.

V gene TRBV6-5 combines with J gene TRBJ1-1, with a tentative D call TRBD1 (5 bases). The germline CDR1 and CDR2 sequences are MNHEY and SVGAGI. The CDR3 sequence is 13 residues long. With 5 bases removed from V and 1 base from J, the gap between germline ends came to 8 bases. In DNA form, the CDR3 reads TGTGCCAGCAGTAAGACAGCGAACACTGAAGCTTTCTTT. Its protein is CASSKTANTEAFF.

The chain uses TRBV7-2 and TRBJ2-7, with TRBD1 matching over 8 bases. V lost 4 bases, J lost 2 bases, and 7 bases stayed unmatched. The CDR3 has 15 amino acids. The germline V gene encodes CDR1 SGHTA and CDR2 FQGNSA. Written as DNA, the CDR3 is TGTGCCAGCAGCTCCTCAGGGGGCCCAGCCTACGAGCAGTACTTC. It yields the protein CASSSSGGPAYEQYF.

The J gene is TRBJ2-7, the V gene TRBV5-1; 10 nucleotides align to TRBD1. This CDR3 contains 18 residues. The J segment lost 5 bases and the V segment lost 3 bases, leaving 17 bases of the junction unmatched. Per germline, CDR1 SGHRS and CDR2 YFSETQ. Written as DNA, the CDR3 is TGCGCCAGCAGCTCTTCGATTATCACCGGGACAGGGGAGGACGAGCAGTACTTC. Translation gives CASSSSIITGTGEDEQYF.

CDR3 coding DNA: TGTGCCAGCAGCCGCGCCGCAGACAGCCAAGAGACCCAGTACTTC. It yields the protein CASSRAADSQETQYF. The rearrangement joins TRBV7-2 to TRBJ2-5; tentatively, D is TRBD1 (5 bases). Deletions cut 5 bases from V and 1 base from J, with 14 bases between. Looked up from germline, CDR1 is SGHTA and CDR2 is FQGNSA. The CDR3 is 15 amino acids.

CDR3 residues: CASSDRRNQPQHF. DNA for the CDR3: TGCGCCAGCAGTGATCGGCGGAATCAGCCCCAGCATTTT. The chain couples TRBV10-1 to TRBJ1-5; no clear D. Germline V gene lookup returns CDR1 WNHNN and CDR2 SYGVQD (reference sequence). The CDR3 runs to 13 residues. Trimming took 3 bases from V and 4 from J, leaving 7 bases between them.

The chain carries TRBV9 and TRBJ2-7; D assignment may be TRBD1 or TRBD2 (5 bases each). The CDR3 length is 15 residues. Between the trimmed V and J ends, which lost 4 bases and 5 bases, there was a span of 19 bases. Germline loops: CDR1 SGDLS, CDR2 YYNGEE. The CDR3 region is CASSKIPGPRHEQYF. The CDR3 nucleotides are TGTGCCAGCAGCAAGATACCGGGGCCCAGACACGAGCAGTACTTC.

This CDR3 is CASSDGLAGGPDTQYF. The CDR3, as DNA: TGTGCCAGCAGTGACGGACTAGCGGGAGGGCCGGATACGCAGTATTTT. The chain recombines TRBV6-4 with TRBJ2-3; the match to TRBD2 covers 15 bases. J lost 6 bases, V lost 2 bases, and 3 bases had no gene match. CDR1 is MRHNA, CDR2 SNTAGT, per germline. The CDR3 has 16 amino acids.

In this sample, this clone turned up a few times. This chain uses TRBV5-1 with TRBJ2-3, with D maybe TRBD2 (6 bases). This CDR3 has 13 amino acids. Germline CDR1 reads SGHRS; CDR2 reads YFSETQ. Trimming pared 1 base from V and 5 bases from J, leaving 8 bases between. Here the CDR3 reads CASSLISGDTQYF. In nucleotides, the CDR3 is TGCGCCAGCAGCTTGATTAGCGGAGATACGCAGTATTTT.